This entry is about one T cell receptor (beta chain). Antigen unknown. The data were obtained in a study of cytomegalovirus exposure and HLA in healthy donors. Study results and caveats: When the data were analyzed later, several of the most significant clusters appeared to be linked to common viral pathogens. Rare sequences made up most TCRs, while some public TCRs were found in many donors. Later, an analysis showed that TCR beta chains associated with HLA were more clonally expanded than others that were equally common.

The PCR was carried out with 60 Vbeta primers and 13 Jbeta primers. Generated by immunoSEQ multiplex PCR, the TCRdb table keeps only in-frame clones and is missing some. The sample lists 95,000 to 120,000 clones, 65% to 75% occurring once. Every donor was a healthy person donating bone marrow. The V gene lost 6 bases and the J gene lost 0 bases, with 12 bases spanning the gap. In germline, CDR1 is LNHDA, CDR2 SQIVND (reference sequence). The CDR3 totals 15 residues. Sequencing was carried out using PBMCs. The chain employs TRBV19 and TRBJ2-1; maybe TRBD2 (5 bases). The TCR sequence derives from a woman aged 40 to 50 in good health and CMV-seropositive. CDR3 sequence (DNA): TGTGCCAGTAGGGACGGCGCGGGCTCCTACAATGAGCAGTTCTTC. This gives the protein CASRDGAGSYNEQFF.